A single sample gave rise to the 29 T cell receptor beta chains below, sequenced in a study of blood T cell repertoires in COVID-19. Repertoires were generated with immunoSEQ multiplex PCR, while TCRdb's copy carries only in-frame clones and drops some. Of 230,000 or so clones detected, approximately 86% appear once; the ten largest clones hold roughly 14%. Sequencing was done on a sample of PBMCs or T cells enriched from blood (not recorded which). The receptors were sampled from a woman aged 45-65 years with acute COVID-19.

This clone has a single count. This rearrangement joins TRBV18 to TRBJ2-5; D might be TRBD1 (6 bases). Deletions cut 2 bases from V and 4 bases from J, with 11 bases between. Germline V lookup: CDR1 KGHSH, CDR2 LQKENI. This CDR3 is 14 amino acids long. The CDR3 here is CASSPSRGRETQYF. CDR3 DNA sequence: TGTGCCAGCTCACCAAGCAGGGGCAGAGAGACCCAGTACTTC.

The rearrangement joins TRBV18 to TRBJ1-1; unclear D gene. CDR3 length: 15 amino acids. Germline values: CDR1 KGHSH, CDR2 LQKENI. The V gene lost 3 bases and the J gene lost 0 bases, with 11 bases spanning the gap. CDR3 in DNA: TGTGCCAGCTCACCCCGTGGAGTCATGAACACTGAAGCTTTCTTT. It codes for CASSPRGVMNTEAFF.

The chain joins TRBV5-5 to TRBJ2-1; 7 positions agree with TRBD1. The germline CDR1 and CDR2 sequences are SGHKS and YYEKEE (reference sequence). The CDR3 has 15 residues. V shed 1 base, J shed 3 bases, and the junction held 4 bases outside the gene matches. CDR3 sequence: CASSLLQGVYNEQFF. The CDR3 DNA reads TGTGCCAGCAGCTTGCTCCAGGGGGTCTACAATGAGCAGTTCTTC.

The chain is built from TRBV6-2 or TRBV6-3 and TRBJ2-1; unclear D gene. From germline, CDR1 is MNHEY and CDR2 SVGEGT. This CDR3 is built from 12 residues. Between the trimmed V and J ends, which lost 5 bases and 8 bases, there was a span of 10 bases. This CDR3 reads CASSPSEDEQFF. The CDR3 DNA follows: TGTGCCAGCAGTCCCAGTGAGGATGAGCAGTTCTTC.

With respect to this clone: Within the sample, other DNA sequences also encode this same CDR3. The V call is TRBV7-9, the J call TRBJ1-1, with 7 bases identical to TRBD1. CDR1 SEHNR and CDR2 FQNEAQ come from the germline V gene (reference sequence). The ends lost 3 bases at V and 0 bases at J; junction bases unmatched: 1. This CDR3 is built from 14 residues. The CDR3 region has the DNA TGTGCCAGCAGCTTGGGACAGCTGAACACTGAAGCTTTCTTT. Encoded protein: CASSLGQLNTEAFF.

The rearrangement links TRBV3-1 (or the pseudogene TRBV3-2) to TRBJ2-5; no clear D. This CDR3 comprises 12 residues. Germline V gene data show CDR1 as LGHDT and CDR2 as YNNKEL (reference sequence). V lost 7 bases to trimming and J lost 9 bases, with 15 bases between them. The CDR3 nucleotides are TGTGCCAGCACCCTGTCTAGTGAGGCCCAGTACTTC. It yields the protein CASTLSSEAQYF.

V and J are TRBV3-1 (or the pseudogene TRBV3-2) and TRBJ1-1; the match to TRBD1 covers 7 bases. J lost 1 base, V lost 2 bases, and 4 bases had no gene match. CDR3 length: 15 residues. Per the germline V gene, CDR1 is LGHDT and CDR2 is YNNKEL (reference sequence). The CDR3: CASSQSYRGNTEAFF. The CDR3 DNA reads TGTGCCAGCAGCCAATCTTACAGGGGGAACACTGAAGCTTTCTTT.

CDR3 amino acids: CASSLQGMAKNIQYF. The CDR3 nucleotides read TGTGCCAGCAGCTTACAGGGGATGGCCAAAAACATTCAGTACTTC. V and J are TRBV5-4 and TRBJ2-4; 7 bases agree with TRBD1. From germline, CDR1 is SGHNT and CDR2 YYREEE (reference sequence). Trimming took 2 bases from V and 1 from J; bases not matched to a gene: 3. This CDR3 has 15 residues.

The J gene is TRBJ2-7, the V gene TRBV9; possibly TRBD2 for D (6 bases). CDR1 is SGDLS and CDR2 is YYNGEE in the germline V gene. Trimming removed 0 bases from V and 1 base from J, with 14 bases in between. The CDR3 contains 16 residues. This chain's CDR3 is CASSVGWDGGSYEQYF. The CDR3 bases are TGTGCCAGCAGCGTAGGGTGGGATGGGGGGTCCTACGAGCAGTACTTC.

The chain has TRBV7-2 and TRBJ2-7, with D unclear. Trimming removed 3 bases at V and 5 bases at J, with 5 bases between. Germline-derived CDR1 and CDR2 are SGHTA and FQGNSA. The CDR3 is 11 residues long. CDR3 residues: CASSFFNEQYF. In nucleotides, the CDR3 is TGTGCCAGCAGCTTTTTTAACGAGCAGTACTTC.

The gene calls are TRBV28 and TRBJ2-5; possible D gene TRBD1, 5 bases. CDR3 length: 15 residues. Trimming cost V 3 bases and J 5 bases, with 16 bases left between them. Germline loops: CDR1 MDHEN, CDR2 SYDVKM. CDR3 protein: CASSFEDSQRETQYF. In DNA form, the CDR3 reads TGTGCCAGCAGTTTCGAAGACAGCCAGCGCGAGACCCAGTACTTC.

This chain connects TRBV29-1 to TRBJ2-7, with TRBD1 matching over 10 bases. V was clipped by 8 bases and J by 4 bases; unmatched bases: 11. The CDR3 is made up of 14 amino acids. Germline V lookup: CDR1 SQVTM, CDR2 ANQGSEA. CDR3 protein: CSPRSGTGAYEQYF. The DNA for the CDR3 is TGCAGCCCAAGGTCCGGGACAGGGGCTTACGAGCAGTACTTC.

This chain uses TRBV5-1 with TRBJ2-7; possible D gene TRBD1, 5 bases. Per germline, CDR1 SGHRS and CDR2 YFSETQ. Trimming took off 4 bases at V and 6 bases at J, with 20 bases between the two ends. This CDR3 contains 15 residues. CDR3 amino acids: CASSLDIPISGEQYF. The CDR3 region has the DNA TGCGCCAGCAGCCTGGACATCCCCATCTCGGGCGAGCAGTACTTC.

The rearrangement uses TRBV2 and TRBJ1-2; the match to TRBD1 covers 10 bases. From germline, CDR1 is SNHLY and CDR2 FYNNEI. The CDR3 has 14 residues. Unmatched junction bases numbered 5, after V lost 6 bases and J lost 4 bases. The CDR3 region is CASREDRGIYGYTF. CDR3 bases: TGTGCCAGCAGAGAGGACAGGGGGATCTATGGCTACACCTTC.

The chain has TRBV28 and TRBJ2-2, with 7 bases fitting TRBD1. J gave up 2 bases and V 2 bases, and 8 bases lay outside the gene matches. Germline V CDR1 and CDR2: MDHEN, SYDVKM. The CDR3 length is 17 residues. CDR3 sequence reads: CASSLGHRGLNTGELFF. CDR3 in DNA: TGTGCCAGCAGTTTAGGCCACAGGGGATTAAACACCGGGGAGCTGTTTTTT.

V gene TRBV6-5 combines with J gene TRBJ2-2, with TRBD2 identical over 11 bases. With 7 bases clipped from V and 5 bases from J, the junction kept 6 bases outside the gene matches. This CDR3 has 15 amino acids. Germline lookup yields CDR1 MNHEY and CDR2 SVGAGI. The CDR3 bases are TGTGCCAGCACCCTACTAGCGGGAGAAACCGGGGAGCTGTTTTTT. Translated, it gives CASTLLAGETGELFF.

The CDR3 reads CASTSRVGTSDEQYF. In DNA form, the CDR3 reads TGTGCCAGCACCTCAAGGGTAGGGACTAGCGACGAGCAGTACTTC. This rearrangement joins TRBV7-2 to TRBJ2-7; 10 nucleotides align to TRBD2. Germline V lookup: CDR1 SGHTA, CDR2 FQGNSA. V lost 7 bases, J lost 5 bases, and 11 bases stayed unmatched. The CDR3 is 15 residues long.

V is TRBV2 and J is TRBJ1-1; TRBD1 agrees at 8 bases. The CDR3 length is 14 residues. Germline CDR1 and CDR2: SNHLY and FYNNEI. V dropped 5 bases and J dropped 2; count of bases not matched to a gene: 4. The chain's CDR3 is CASSFTGGNTEAFF. CDR3 DNA sequence: TGTGCCAGCAGTTTTACAGGGGGAAACACTGAAGCTTTCTTT.

The rearrangement uses TRBV18 and TRBJ1-5; TRBD1 agrees at 10 bases. After removal of 4 bases from V and 4 bases from J, the junction contained 1 base not matched to a gene. Germline V lookup: CDR1 KGHSH, CDR2 LQKENI. The CDR3 has 14 residues. CDR3 nucleotides: TGTGCCAGCTCACGGGGACAGGGGAATCAGCCCCAGCATTTT. Protein product: CASSRGQGNQPQHF.

This clone was seen many times. The chain is built from TRBV30 and TRBJ2-1, with 13 bases that match TRBD2. V was pared by 3 bases and J by 15 bases, with 14 bases of the junction left unmatched. Germline CDR1 GTSNPN, CDR2 SVGIG (reference sequence). CDR3 size: 15 residues. CDR3 region: CAWSAVGLAGTGRFF. CDR3 DNA sequence: TGTGCCTGGAGCGCAGTGGGACTAGCGGGAACTGGCAGGTTCTTC.

This sequence joins TRBV28 and TRBJ1-1; weak D call: TRBD1 (6 bases). Germline V gene data show CDR1 as MDHEN and CDR2 as SYDVKM. V lost 6 bases to trimming and J lost 1 base, with 12 bases between them. The CDR3 is 14 amino acids. DNA of the CDR3: TGTGCCAGCAGAACTGGACAGTGGAACACTGAAGCTTTCTTT. Protein sequence: CASRTGQWNTEAFF.

The chain is built from TRBV6-2 or TRBV6-3 and TRBJ1-2, with a weak D call TRBD1 (6 bases). V was trimmed by 2 bases and J by 7 bases, leaving 11 bases between them. Germline CDR1 is MNHEY and CDR2 is SVGEGT. This CDR3 contains 13 residues. The DNA of the CDR3 is TGTGCCAGCAGTTACAACAGGGATTTTGGCTACACCTTC. Amino acid sequence: CASSYNRDFGYTF.

The chain carries TRBV18 and TRBJ1-2; 7 nucleotides match TRBD1. V lost 5 bases, J lost 7 bases, and 13 bases stayed unmatched. The length of the CDR3 is 15 residues. Per the germline V gene, CDR1 is KGHSH and CDR2 is LQKENI. CDR3 bases: TGTGCCAGCTCAGAACTGGGGACAGCCTCTGGTGGCTACACCTTC. Translated, it gives CASSELGTASGGYTF.

In this sample, this clone turned up a few times. The rearrangement joins TRBV19 to TRBJ2-1, with TRBD2 identical over 9 bases. V shed 7 bases and J 0 bases; nucleotides not matched to a gene: 10. This CDR3 contains 17 residues. Germline CDR1 LNHDA, CDR2 SQIVND (reference sequence). CDR3 sequence: CASTMSSGSRSYNEQFF. Written as DNA, the CDR3 is TGTGCCAGTACCATGAGTAGCGGGAGTCGCTCCTACAATGAGCAGTTCTTC.

The chain is built from TRBV9 and TRBJ2-5; possibly TRBD2 for D (6 bases). The CDR3 covers 13 residues. Germline values: CDR1 SGDLS, CDR2 YYNGEE. The ends were cut back, 4 bases at V and 5 bases at J, with 12 bases in the middle. CDR3 in DNA: TGTGCCAGCAGCCTCGGGGGAGTCGAGACCCAGTACTTC. This gives the protein CASSLGGVETQYF. Together with reference TRBV9 and TRBJ2-5, the CDR3 gives the full variable domain: DSGVTQTPKHLITATGQRVTLRCSPRSGDLSVYWYQQSLDQGLQFLIQYYNGEERAKGNILERFSAQQFPDLHSELNLSSLELGDSALYFCASSLGGVETQYFGPGTRLLVL.

J is TRBJ2-5 and V is TRBV29-1; possibly TRBD1 for D (5 bases). There are 13 residues in the CDR3. Per germline, CDR1 SQVTM and CDR2 ANQGSEA. Trimming stripped 5 bases from V and 1 base from J, with 11 bases between. The CDR3 DNA reads TGCAGCGTTCAGGGTTATCTCCAAGAGACCCAGTACTTC. Its protein product is CSVQGYLQETQYF.

The chain uses TRBV2 and TRBJ2-1; possibly TRBD2 for D (5 bases). V was clipped by 6 bases and J by 0 bases, with 15 bases between them. The CDR3 totals 16 residues. CDR1 SNHLY and CDR2 FYNNEI come from the germline V gene. The CDR3 loop is CASRGSGPGSYNEQFF. The CDR3 DNA reads as TGTGCCAGCAGGGGAAGCGGACCGGGCTCCTACAATGAGCAGTTCTTC.

The V gene is TRBV7-8, the J gene TRBJ1-1; a weak D match, TRBD1 (5 bases). From germline, CDR1 is SGHVS and CDR2 FQNEAQ. Trimming took off 1 base at V and 4 bases at J, with 13 bases between the two ends. CDR3 length: 15 residues. The CDR3 protein is CASSLDGWGVTEAFF. The CDR3 DNA reads as TGTGCCAGCAGCTTAGATGGATGGGGGGTCACTGAAGCTTTCTTT.

The chain is built from TRBV19 and TRBJ2-3; 8 bases are a match to TRBD1. Germline V gene lookup returns CDR1 LNHDA and CDR2 SQIVND (reference sequence). This CDR3 has 14 amino acids. The V and J ends lost 3 bases and 3 bases, in that order; junction bases with no gene match: 2. The CDR3 reads CASSIRGQTDTQYF. CDR3 in DNA: TGTGCCAGTAGTATCAGGGGGCAAACAGATACGCAGTATTTT.